This record covers a single TCR beta chain. The antigen is not known. This record belongs to a study of T cell repertoires in aging, cancer and after chemotherapy. On the study more broadly: Clear clonal overlap appeared across healthy donor samples taken over several months to years. The whole study produced a dataset of about 8.8 million TCR reads.

Notes on the study in general: Untreated cancer patients had significantly lower blood TCR diversity than age-matched healthy donors. Loss of evenness, beyond lost richness, contributed to age-related TCR diversity decline in cancer patients.

A mixed TRB-A/B primer pool amplified rearranged TRB by multiplex touch-down PCR. TCRdb itself ran the multiplex PCR reads through MiXCR, one entry per CDR3 protein. The data show under 6,500 distinct CDR3 sequences, with 38% seen just once and 45% to 60% held by the top ten. Peripheral blood genomic DNA, not sorted cells or RNA, was the template. The V end was cut by 4 bases, the J end by 5 bases, with 21 bases between. The CDR3 totals 16 residues. Per germline, CDR1 LGHNA and CDR2 YNFKEQ. This receptor was obtained from a human donor in good health. The chain carries TRBV4-2 and TRBJ2-7; D may be TRBD2 (6 bases). Specimen: blood. The CDR3, as DNA: TGTGCCAGCAGCCCCCGGAGGGGAGACGGTGCGGACGAGCAGTACTTC. It specifies CASSPRRGDGADEQYF.